These 26 T cell receptor beta chains were sequenced from one sample in a study of regulatory T cells in long-lasting Graves disease. Building of the TCR beta libraries involved iRepertoire HTBI primers and Arm-PCR of CDR3 regions. A single record per CDR3 protein comes from TCRdb applying MiXCR to the multiplex PCR reads. The table shows fewer than 350,000 distinct CDR3 sequences, with approximately 20% occurring only once. Time point described: newly diagnosed GD, antithyroid drugs for less than 3 months. RNA from PBMCs was the source of the TCR library. The input for sequencing was peripheral blood mononuclear cells (PBMCs), taken at new diagnosis, from a patient treated with antithyroid drugs. Receptors originate from a female donor with Graves disease.

About this clonotype: A far larger clone is one nucleotide away, so this likely arose from a read error. This CDR3 is missing its conserved last phenylalanine or tryptophan, likely due to a read error. The chain is built from TRBV7-9 and TRBJ2-3; 10 bases align to TRBD2. This CDR3 comprises 16 residues. J was trimmed by 4 bases and V by 3 bases; bases with no gene match: 7. CDR1 and CDR2 from the germline V gene are SEHNR and FQNEAQ (reference sequence). The CDR3 loop reads CASSLGAGGTADTQYC. The CDR3 DNA is TGTGCCAGCAGCTTGGGAGCGGGAGGGACGGCAGATACGCAGTATTGT.

This clonotype was seen ten or more times. The rearrangement links TRBV3-1 to TRBJ2-7, with a possible D match to TRBD2 (5 bases). The length of the CDR3 is 12 residues. Germline values: CDR1 LGHDT, CDR2 YNNKEL (reference sequence). Trimming removed 5 bases at V and 4 bases at J, with 9 bases between. The CDR3 coding sequence is TGTGCCAGCAGCGTAACGGGGTACGAGCAGTACTTC. This translates into CASSVTGYEQYF.

In the case of this clonotype: A much larger clone differs by one base, so this may be a read error. The chain links TRBV3-1 to TRBJ2-5; D call uncertain. Germline V CDR1 and CDR2: LGHDT, YNNKEL (reference sequence). This CDR3 has 15 residues. The CDR3 bases are TGTTCCAGCAGCCAAGACGGGCCAGGCCAAGAGACCCAGTACTTC. Residues: CSSSQDGPGQETQYF.

There are many counts of this clonotype. CDR3 protein: CASSLSGVNTEAFF. Here the CDR3 DNA reads TGTGCCAGCAGCCTTAGTGGGGTGAACACTGAAGCTTTCTTT. The chain combines TRBV9 with TRBJ1-1; no clear D gene. V lost 4 bases to trimming and J lost 0 bases, with 10 bases between them. This CDR3 is 14 amino acids long. Per germline, CDR1 SGDLS and CDR2 YYNGEE.

This clonotype showed up many times. V and J are TRBV6-2 or TRBV6-3 and TRBJ1-1; maybe TRBD1 (6 bases). Germline CDR1 MNHEY, CDR2 SVGEGT. The V end was cut by 0 bases, the J end by 2 bases, with 19 bases between. The length of the CDR3 is 18 residues. The CDR3 bases are TGTGCCAGCAGTTACTCGAGGGACCCGGGACAAACTAACACTGAAGCTTTCTTT. Its translation is CASSYSRDPGQTNTEAFF.

This clonotype was observed at least ten times. In DNA, the CDR3 is TGCAGTGCTAGCCCCAGACCTCGAGGCGGGGAGCTGTTTTTT. It specifies CSASPRPRGGELFF. The chain combines TRBV20-1 with TRBJ2-2, with D unresolved. The CDR3 is made up of 14 amino acids. CDR1 and CDR2 from the germline V gene are DFQATT and SNEGSKA (reference sequence). V was pared by 3 bases and J by 7 bases, with 15 bases between.

Ten or more counts support this clonotype. The V gene is TRBV6-5, the J gene TRBJ1-1, with a tentative D call TRBD1 (5 bases). The CDR3 runs 17 residues. Germline values: CDR1 MNHEY, CDR2 SVGAGI. The germline V and J ends were trimmed by 0 bases and 5 bases, with 19 bases remaining between them. The CDR3 is CASSYSVGGGLGTEAFF. The CDR3 coding sequence is TGTGCCAGCAGTTACTCAGTGGGGGGGGGTTTGGGGACTGAAGCTTTCTTT.

About this clonotype: An end of the junction differs from the germline gene, which may be a read error. The CDR3 DNA is TGTGCCAGCATTCCGGGACAGGGGTTAACTAATGAAAAACTGGTTTTT. Protein sequence: CASIPGQGLTNEKLVF. This chain joins TRBV27 and TRBJ1-4; 10 positions agree with TRBD1. The CDR3 loop spans 16 amino acids. Germline CDR1 and CDR2: MNHEY and SMNVEV (reference sequence).

The CDR3 DNA sequence: TGTGCCAGCAGTTTAGCCGGGACAGGGGATGGCTACACCTTC. It encodes CASSLAGTGDGYTF. This sequence joins TRBV12-3 or TRBV12-4 and TRBJ1-2; 10 positions agree with TRBD1. V shed 0 bases and J 6 bases; nucleotides not matched to a gene: 1. The CDR3 has 14 residues.

This clonotype was picked up many times. The J gene is TRBJ1-5, the V gene TRBV28; D is unclear. This CDR3 comprises 14 residues. Germline V CDR1 and CDR2: MDHEN, SYDVKM. Trimming left V 5 bases short and J 3 bases short, with 11 bases between. CDR3: CASSPVALNQPQHF. For the CDR3, the DNA is TGTGCCAGCAGTCCCGTGGCCCTCAATCAGCCCCAGCATTTT.

This clonotype has at least ten counts. This rearrangement joins TRBV12-3 or TRBV12-4 to TRBJ1-5; D is undetermined. Deletions cut 4 bases from V and 1 base from J, with 8 bases between. The CDR3 totals 14 residues. CDR3 coding DNA: TGTGCCAGCAGTTGGGCAGGAAGCAATCAGCCCCAGCATTTT. It is translated as CASSWAGSNQPQHF.

This clonotype was found a few times. V and J are TRBV5-1 and TRBJ2-7, with D hard to call. CDR3 length: 15 residues. The germline V gene has CDR1 SGHRS and CDR2 YFSETQ. The ends were cut back, 0 bases at V and 2 bases at J, with 12 bases in the middle. CDR3 region: CASSLDGAPPYEQYF. For the CDR3, the DNA is TGCGCCAGCAGCTTGGATGGCGCACCCCCCTACGAGCAGTACTTC.

Many counts were recorded for this clonotype. The chain carries TRBV18 and TRBJ2-1, with 7 bases fitting TRBD2. This CDR3 has 16 amino acids. The V gene end was trimmed by 3 bases and the J gene end by 1 base; junction bases not matched to a gene: 6. Looked up from germline, CDR1 is KGHSH and CDR2 is LQKENI. This chain's CDR3 is CASSPVPAGSYNEQFF. CDR3 sequence (DNA): TGTGCCAGCTCACCGGTTCCAGCGGGGTCCTACAATGAGCAGTTCTTC.

Many counts were recorded for this clonotype. This chain connects TRBV10-2 to TRBJ2-5; possible D gene TRBD1, 6 bases. The V end lost 6 bases, the J end lost 2 bases, and 13 bases lay between the germline ends. The CDR3 consists of 14 residues. Per germline, CDR1 WSHSY and CDR2 SAAADI. The CDR3 nucleotides are TGCGCCAGCAGCAAGGGGGAACCTCAAGAGACCCAGTACTTC. Protein: CASSKGEPQETQYF.

This clonotype was seen many times. This chain uses TRBV9 with TRBJ2-5, with D unresolved. This CDR3 has 15 residues. Trimming took 0 bases from V and 1 from J, leaving 10 bases between them. Germline V CDR1 and CDR2: SGDLS, YYNGEE. CDR3 loop: CASSVGGGTQETQYF. The CDR3 DNA is TGTGCCAGCAGCGTAGGCGGCGGAACCCAAGAGACCCAGTACTTC.

The table lists this clonotype with many counts. The chain uses TRBV7-9 and TRBJ1-2; 7 bases are a match to TRBD1. This CDR3 region has 17 residues. Per the germline V gene, CDR1 is SEHNR and CDR2 is FQNEAQ (reference sequence). V shed 2 bases and J 8 bases; nucleotides not matched to a gene: 17. The CDR3 loop is CASSLPKGQPYPQGYTF. The CDR3 coding sequence is TGTGCCAGCAGCTTACCAAAGGGACAGCCGTATCCGCAAGGCTACACCTTC.

As concerns this clonotype: The conserved closing phenylalanine or tryptophan is absent in this CDR3, likely reflecting a read error. The rearrangement links TRBV11-2 to TRBJ1-1; perhaps TRBD1 as D (5 bases). Germline V gene data show CDR1 as SGHAT and CDR2 as FQNNGV. The CDR3 covers 13 residues. CDR3 DNA sequence: TGTGCCAGCCGATGGGGACGGAACACAGAAGCTTTCTCT. It specifies CASRWGRNTEAFS.

V usage is TRBV20-1 and J usage is TRBJ1-1; D perhaps matches TRBD1 (5 bases). V lost 3 bases, J lost 6 bases, and 11 bases lay in between. Germline loops: CDR1 DFQATT, CDR2 SNEGSKA (reference sequence). The CDR3 extends over 12 amino acids. CDR3: CSASLDTAEAFF. As DNA, the CDR3 is TGCAGTGCTAGCCTGGACACGGCTGAAGCTTTCTTT.

This clonotype was seen at least ten times. CDR3 protein: CSALDRVGEQYF. CDR3 in DNA: TGCAGTGCTCTGGACAGGGTCGGCGAGCAGTACTTC. This chain uses TRBV20-1 with TRBJ2-7; TRBD1 aligns across 8 bases. This CDR3 contains 12 residues. The V and J ends lost 5 bases and 6 bases, in that order; junction bases with no gene match: 6. Germline assignment: CDR1 DFQATT and CDR2 SNEGSKA (reference sequence).

This clonotype has ten or more counts. The chain uses TRBV6-2 or TRBV6-3 and TRBJ2-2; TRBD2 matches 7 bases. CDR1 and CDR2 from the germline V gene are MNHEY and SVGEGT. This CDR3 spans 17 amino acids. The V gene end was trimmed by 1 base and the J gene end by 3 bases; junction bases not matched to a gene: 8. This CDR3 is CASSYWRETLHTGELFF. In DNA form, the CDR3 reads TGTGCCAGCAGTTACTGGCGGGAGACCCTCCACACCGGGGAGCTGTTTTTT.

This clonotype was detected ten times or more. The chain couples TRBV20-1 to TRBJ2-1; no clear D gene. This CDR3 has 13 residues. Germline values: CDR1 DFQATT, CDR2 SNEGSKA (reference sequence). Trimming cost V 0 bases and J 4 bases, with 7 bases left between them. CDR3 sequence reads: CSARDLQYNEQFF. The DNA of the CDR3 is TGCAGTGCTAGAGATCTACAGTACAATGAGCAGTTCTTC.

This clonotype appeared many times. The rearrangement uses TRBV6-2 or TRBV6-3 and TRBJ2-1; possible D gene TRBD1, 5 bases. The CDR3 has 14 amino acids. Germline assignment: CDR1 MNHEY and CDR2 SVGEGT. With 8 bases removed from V and 7 bases from J, the gap between germline ends came to 18 bases. CDR3 in DNA: TGTGCCAGCTGGGGCAGGGAAAGGGAAAATGAGCAGTTCTTC. It encodes CASWGRERENEQFF.

In its sample, this clonotype was seen many times. The rearrangement links TRBV11-2 to TRBJ2-2; 8 positions match TRBD2. This CDR3 contains 16 residues. Losses at the gene ends were 6 bases for V and 2 bases for J; bases not matched to a gene: 8. Looked up from germline, CDR1 is SGHAT and CDR2 is FQNNGV. Written as DNA, the CDR3 is TGTGCCAGCAGGCACACCGGGACTAGTAACACCGGGGAGCTGTTTTTT. Amino acids: CASRHTGTSNTGELFF.

This sequence joins TRBV19 and TRBJ2-7; D gene ambiguous. Between the trimmed V and J ends, which lost 9 bases and 0 bases, there was a span of 9 bases. This CDR3 is 12 amino acids long. Germline values: CDR1 LNHDA, CDR2 SQIVND (reference sequence). CDR3 sequence: CASAGPSYEQYF. The CDR3 nucleotides read TGTGCCAGCGCCGGGCCCTCCTACGAGCAGTACTTC.

This clonotype was seen only once. Given a far larger clone just one base away, this is likely a sequencing read error. Written as DNA, the CDR3 is TGTGCCATCACTCCGGGACTAGTGGGAGATGGCGAGCAGTACTTC. Protein: CAITPGLVGDGEQYF. The rearrangement links TRBV2 to TRBJ2-7; 8 bases align to TRBD2. J lost 6 bases, V lost 10 bases, and 17 bases had no gene match. Germline CDR1 is SNHLY and CDR2 is FYNNEI. The CDR3 contains 15 residues.

This clonotype was recorded at least ten times. The chain joins TRBV11-3 to TRBJ2-7; D is uncertain. This CDR3 is 12 amino acids long. Per the germline V gene, CDR1 is SGHNT and CDR2 is YENEEA. Trimming stripped 3 bases from V and 3 bases from J, with 6 bases between. The DNA of the CDR3 is TGTGCCAGCAGCTTTCAGGACTACGAGCAGTACTTC. Amino acid sequence: CASSFQDYEQYF.